This T cell receptor (beta chain) originates from a study of cytomegalovirus exposure and HLA in healthy donors. The overall study: Within the Caucasian-associated ancestry cluster were around 81% of the 398 genotyped donors.

A few counts support this clone. The antigen is unknown. Regarding the study as a whole: Near-uniform donor sequencing depth was presumed by presence/absence analyses. Some segments of the V type, notably TRBV6-2 and TRBV6-3, were excluded as indistinguishable. High sensitivity and specificity were reportedly achieved when the classifier diagnosed cytomegalovirus status.

Germline V gene lookup returns CDR1 MDHEN and CDR2 SYDVKM. The CDR3 covers 15 residues. Trimming shortened V by 5 bases and J by 3 bases, and 14 bases separated the two germline ends. Researchers ran the PCR with 60 Vbeta and 13 Jbeta primers. TCRdb's copy holds only in-frame clones and misses some; the assay was immunoSEQ multiplex PCR. The repertoire has around 69,000 clones, 65% to 70% of them found once; the top ten carry less than 9%. The sequenced sample consisted of PBMCs. The V and J genes are TRBV28 and TRBJ1-5; a possible D gene is TRBD1 (6 bases). The origin of this receptor is a man aged 35-49 years in good health and CMV-seropositive. The chain's CDR3 is CASSIDGQFNQPQHF. CDR3 DNA: TGTGCCAGCAGTATCGATGGACAGTTCAATCAGCCCCAGCATTTT.